Described below is a single T cell receptor beta chain sequence and its context. The antigen it recognizes is unknown. Base qualities were left out, and no much larger clone turns up one base away. This sample is drawn from a study of blood T cell repertoires in COVID-19 (dated by TCRdb to the early 2020s). About the study as a whole: Collaborator samples came from the United States, Italy and Spain and covered acute and convalescent phases of COVID-19. The prospective study material was composed of cDNA or gDNA derived from T cells, B-cell-depleted T cells, or PBMCs. Deeply sampled blood TCRbeta repertoires from subjects exposed to, actively infected with, or recovered from COVID-19 were included in the dataset. The repertoires were released in a freely available public database intended as a resource for research on the immune response to SARS-CoV-2. Samples were obtained from the ongoing ImmuneRACE study (first 160 participants) and from 1,000 to 1,500 subjects provided by 6 global collaborators. Nearly every sample came with metadata listing a de-identified subject ID, COVID-19 status, age in years and sex. Where available, HLA class I and class II types were taken from metadata supplied by the sample provider and were not determined by assay-based typing.

What the research found in general, with its limitations: The amount of clinical and demographic metadata varied by source and participant and was provided uncurated.

Including cysteine and phenylalanine, the CDR3 has 13 amino acids. Only CDR3 DNA is held: 39 bases, read in frame from base 1. Looking up the germline V gene yields CDR1 LGHNA and CDR2 YSLEER. Between the V and J ends, shortened by 0 bases and 8 bases respectively, the junction contains 10 bases. TCRbeta CDR3 regions were amplified from genomic DNA using the immunoSEQ Assay, a bias-controlled multiplex PCR. The study's own analysis went as follows. Nucleated cell counts per sample were estimated from amplification of reference gene primers within the assay. To quantify the absolute abundance of each unique TCRbeta CDR3 rearrangement, sequence reads were collapsed and filtered. Productive Simpson clonality was computed per sample as the square root of Simpson's diversity index over productive rearrangements. TCRdb obtained this table from immuneACCESS and retained in-frame rearrangements with V and J assigned. These tables miss some clones; where compared with another copy, unresolved V genes account for less than half of the shortfall, and the remainder is unexplained. The DNA was the basis for D and trimming; V, J and clone size are from that table. The sample table records 250,000 to 300,000 clones; around 89% of these occur just once. The leading ten clones occupy approximately 9.5% of the sample.

In the prospective study, participants were about 18 to 95 years old, resided in about 25 geographic areas of the United States, and were enrolled through a virtual design. In the prospective study, participants were assigned to cohorts based on the clinical history participants reported in a screening survey and a study questionnaire. ImmuneRACE Cohort 3 recovered participants were defined by two consecutive negative NP/OP PCR tests, healthcare professional clearance, or symptom resolution. In the prospective study, mobile phlebotomists collected whole blood, serum and a nasopharyngeal or oropharyngeal swab from each participant. Prospective study participants could optionally give additional blood draws and questionnaires over an approximately 2-month period. Before DNA extraction, prospective study blood samples were shipped either frozen or at room temperature.

The chain couples TRBV4-3 to TRBJ1-2; TRBD1 is perhaps the D gene, given 5 matching bases. The clonotype originates from a man aged 35 to 55 who had recovered from COVID-19. Sequencing was carried out using PBMCs or T cells enriched from blood (not recorded which). The CDR3 in this case is CASSQDFHRGYTF. The nucleotide sequence reads TGCGCCAGCAGCCAAGATTTCCACAGGGGCTACACCTTC.